The 19 T cell receptor beta chains below all came from one sample that was sequenced in a study of blood T cells in healthy people across ages. The authors ran a second PCR of 7 to 11 cycles using a sample-barcoded 5' primer and a J-beta primer mix. TCRdb recomputed calls from the 5' RACE reads with MiXCR, one row per CDR3 protein. The table records around 990,000 distinct CDR3 sequences, less than 45% of them present only once. Sequencing was performed on blood. These receptors originate from a man younger than 30 in good health.

The chain has TRBV6-2 or TRBV6-3 and TRBJ1-5; no clear D gene. The CDR3 consists of 13 residues. In germline, CDR1 is MNHEY, CDR2 SVGEGT. V lost 2 bases and J 6 bases, leaving 8 bases between the germline ends. Here the CDR3 reads CASSYEGSQPQHF. The CDR3 DNA reads TGTGCCAGCAGTTACGAAGGGAGTCAGCCCCAGCATTTT.

This clonotype has only one observation. The chain employs TRBV9 and TRBJ2-7; tentative D call: TRBD1 (6 bases). V lost 1 base to trimming and J lost 2 bases, with 13 bases between them. CDR3 size: 15 residues. The V gene's germline CDR1 is SGDLS and CDR2 YYNGEE. The CDR3 region has the DNA TGTGCCAGCAGCGTAATGGGGGCAGGGACCTACGAGCAGTACTTC. This encodes CASSVMGAGTYEQYF.

This clonotype was observed a single time. A much larger clone is a single base away; this may be a read error. The chain has TRBV6-5 and TRBJ1-6; D is unresolved. Germline values: CDR1 MNHEY, CDR2 SVGAGI. This CDR3 is 16 amino acids long. Trimming took 0 bases from V and 8 from J, leaving 14 bases between them. The CDR3 nucleotides are TGTGCCAGCAGTTACTCGGGGTGTAATCGAGATTCACCCCTCCACTTT. It codes for CASSYSGCNRDSPLHF.

This chain links TRBV20-1 with TRBJ2-4, with 9 bases that match TRBD2. Per the germline V gene, CDR1 is DFQATT and CDR2 is SNEGSKA (reference sequence). V was clipped by 7 bases and J by 6 bases; unmatched bases: 13. The CDR3 consists of 15 residues. The CDR3 spells CSVQGGGARGNIQYF. In DNA, the CDR3 is TGCAGTGTTCAGGGCGGGGGGGCCAGGGGAAACATTCAGTACTTC.

This clonotype has a handful of counts. The chain combines TRBV2 with TRBJ2-2, with D hard to call. The CDR3 extends over 14 amino acids. Germline lookup yields CDR1 SNHLY and CDR2 FYNNEI. The V end lost 3 bases, the J end lost 7 bases, and 12 bases lay between the germline ends. DNA of the CDR3: TGTGCCAGCAGTGACTGGCGATTTAGCGGGGAGCTGTTTTTT. It is translated as CASSDWRFSGELFF.

The gene calls are TRBV12-3 or TRBV12-4 and TRBJ1-5; the match to TRBD1 covers 7 bases. The CDR3 consists of 15 residues. J was trimmed by 2 bases and V by 6 bases; bases with no gene match: 7. The CDR3 is CASSRGTVGNQPQHF. The CDR3 DNA sequence: TGTGCCAGCAGCCGTGGGACAGTGGGCAATCAGCCCCAGCATTTT.

The V and J genes are TRBV7-2 and TRBJ2-2; D remains ambiguous. Germline V lookup: CDR1 SGHTA, CDR2 FQGNSA. The germline V and J ends were trimmed by 5 bases and 6 bases, with 10 bases remaining between them. This CDR3 region has 13 residues. CDR3: CASSPPKAGELFF. DNA for the CDR3: TGTGCCAGCAGCCCCCCCAAGGCCGGGGAGCTGTTTTTT.

Regarding this clonotype: A much bigger clone sits one base away, suggesting this may be a read error. The chain combines TRBV2 with TRBJ2-3; TRBD2 agrees at 9 bases. Per the germline V gene, CDR1 is SNHLY and CDR2 is FYNNEI. The CDR3 length is 14 residues. CDR3 nucleotides: TGTGCCAGCAGGGCGGGGGGGTCCACAGATGCGCAGTATTTT. Protein product: CASRAGGSTDAQYF.

V is TRBV5-1 and J is TRBJ1-1, with 8 positions matching TRBD1. Germline CDR1 reads SGHRS; CDR2 reads YFSETQ. V lost 4 bases, J lost 5 bases, and 10 bases stayed unmatched. The CDR3 is 15 residues long. CDR3 sequence reads: CASSGITTGGTEAFF. The CDR3 DNA reads as TGCGCCAGCAGCGGAATAACCACAGGGGGTACTGAAGCTTTCTTT.

The chain is built from TRBV19 and TRBJ1-2; perhaps TRBD1 as D (6 bases). CDR1 LNHDA and CDR2 SQIVND come from the germline V gene (reference sequence). The V gene lost 0 bases and the J gene lost 6 bases, with 11 bases spanning the gap. The CDR3 has 14 amino acids. Here the CDR3 reads CASSIDRTENGYTF. In DNA, the CDR3 is TGTGCCAGTAGTATAGATCGGACAGAGAATGGCTACACCTTC.

The genes are TRBV19 and TRBJ1-1, with D uncertain. CDR1 is LNHDA, CDR2 SQIVND, per germline (reference sequence). Trimming took 6 bases from V and 4 from J, leaving 18 bases between them. The CDR3 covers 15 residues. In nucleotides, the CDR3 is TGTGCCAGTAGCCCGGGCCGTTACTCGGGCACTGAAGCTTTCTTT. It translates to CASSPGRYSGTEAFF.

This clonotype was counted a few times. V is TRBV7-2 and J is TRBJ1-1; 7 bases are shared with TRBD1. Germline CDR1 SGHTA, CDR2 FQGNSA. After removal of 5 bases from V and 7 bases from J, the junction contained 4 bases not matched to a gene. This CDR3 is 12 amino acids long. CDR3 protein: CASSRTGLEAFF. CDR3 sequence (DNA): TGTGCCAGCAGCCGGACAGGCCTTGAAGCTTTCTTT.

About this clonotype itself: A read error may be the cause here, since a much bigger clone is one base away. This chain links TRBV20-1 with TRBJ1-4, with a possible D match to TRBD1 (5 bases). The CDR3 is made up of 15 amino acids. Trimming stripped 0 bases from V and 10 bases from J, with 18 bases between. The germline V gene encodes CDR1 DFQATT and CDR2 SNEGSKA (reference sequence). The DNA of the CDR3 is TGCAGTGCTAGAGATCTGGGGACCGAAGATGGAAAACTGTTTTTT. As protein: CSARDLGTEDGKLFF.

This sequence joins TRBV7-9 and TRBJ1-4, with D hard to call. The germline gives CDR1 SEHNR, CDR2 FQNEAQ (reference sequence). This CDR3 region has 15 residues. V lost 1 base and J 8 bases, leaving 14 bases between the germline ends. CDR3 DNA: TGTGCCAGCAGCTTAGGTGGGATCCCTCCGGAAAAACTGTTTTTT. Translating it yields CASSLGGIPPEKLFF. Full variable domain (rest looked up from reference TRBV7-9 and TRBJ1-4): DTGVSQNPRHKITKRGQNVTFRCDPISEHNRLYWYRQTLGQGPEFLTYFQNEAQLEKSRLLSDRFSAERPKGSFSTLEIQRTEQGDSAMYLCASSLGGIPPEKLFFGSGTQLSVL.

This chain links TRBV2 with TRBJ1-1, with D unclear. Trimming left V 0 bases short and J 0 bases short, with 11 bases between. Germline V gene data show CDR1 as SNHLY and CDR2 as FYNNEI. This CDR3 has 16 amino acids. Here the CDR3 reads CASSEALFRLNTEAFF. The CDR3 DNA reads as TGTGCCAGCAGTGAAGCGCTGTTCAGATTGAACACTGAAGCTTTCTTT.

The V gene is TRBV29-1, the J gene TRBJ2-1, with 7 bases fitting TRBD1. CDR1 is SQVTM, CDR2 ANQGSEA, per germline. The CDR3 length is 14 residues. The trim removed 5 bases at V and 3 bases at J, leaving 7 bases unmatched. The CDR3 protein is CSVPNRGFYNEQFF. The CDR3 DNA reads as TGCAGCGTTCCGAACAGGGGCTTCTACAATGAGCAGTTCTTC.

CDR3 coding DNA: TGTGCCAGCAGGTCGATGGAGACCCAGTACTTC. This gives the protein CASRSMETQYF. The chain combines TRBV6-2 or TRBV6-3 with TRBJ2-5; no definite D call. This CDR3 comprises 11 residues. Looked up from germline, CDR1 is MNHEY and CDR2 is SVGEGT. The V and J ends lost 6 bases and 5 bases respectively, with 7 bases between them.

This clonotype has more than one count but fewer than ten. V and J are TRBV7-2 and TRBJ2-1, with D possibly matching TRBD2 (5 bases). The CDR3 sequence is 15 residues long. The ends were cut back, 3 bases at V and 6 bases at J, with 15 bases in the middle. Germline V gives CDR1 SGHTA, CDR2 FQGNSA. Written as DNA, the CDR3 is TGTGCCAGCAGCTTCCGGACGGGGATCGCCAATGAGCAGTTCTTC. Its protein product is CASSFRTGIANEQFF.

The chain recombines TRBV7-8 with TRBJ1-5; D is unclear. The germline V gene has CDR1 SGHVS and CDR2 FQNEAQ. The CDR3 is made up of 17 amino acids. Trimming cost V 4 bases and J 3 bases, with 19 bases left between them. CDR3 DNA: TGTGCCAGCAGCTCCCGTCGGTGGGGAGGGTTCAATCAGCCCCAGCATTTT. Translating gives CASSSRRWGGFNQPQHF.